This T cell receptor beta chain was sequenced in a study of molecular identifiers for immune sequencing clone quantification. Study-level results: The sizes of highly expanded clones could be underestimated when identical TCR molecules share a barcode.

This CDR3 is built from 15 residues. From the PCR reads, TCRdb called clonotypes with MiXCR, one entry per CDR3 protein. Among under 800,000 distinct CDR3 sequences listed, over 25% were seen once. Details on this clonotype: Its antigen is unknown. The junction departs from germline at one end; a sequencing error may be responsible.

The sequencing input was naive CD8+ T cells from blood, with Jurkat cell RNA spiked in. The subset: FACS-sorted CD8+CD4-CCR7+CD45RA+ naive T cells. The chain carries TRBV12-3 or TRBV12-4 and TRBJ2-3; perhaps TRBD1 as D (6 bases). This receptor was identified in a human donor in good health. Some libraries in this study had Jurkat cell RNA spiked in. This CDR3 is CASRGNRDDTDTRYF. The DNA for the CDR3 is TGTGCCAGCAGGGGGAACAGGGACGACACAGATACGCGGTATTTT.